Below, 8 T cell receptor beta chains from the same sample are listed, as sequenced in a study of cytomegalovirus exposure and HLA in healthy donors (dated by TCRdb to 2017 to 2019). The receptor library was made with the immunoSEQ multiplex PCR assay. A mixture of 60 forward primers for TCR Vbeta segments and 13 reverse primers for TCR Jbeta segments was used in the multiplex PCR. The source is immuneACCESS, and TCRdb retained only in-frame sequences with V and J called. Part of the clones is not carried over; for the studies checked, unresolved V genes explain less than half of this, and the remainder is unexplained. The table kept for this sample lists 200,000 or so clones. The ten largest account for 0.74% of the sample. Sequences were obtained from PBMCs. Receptor source: a boy younger than 18 in good health and CMV-seronegative.

The V and J genes are TRBV15 and TRBJ2-1, with 9 bases matching TRBD2. CDR3 length equals 17 residues. Unmatched junction bases numbered 9, after V lost 0 bases and J lost 6 bases. In germline, CDR1 is LNHNV, CDR2 YYDKDF (reference sequence). The CDR3 region is CATSRERGTSIRNEQFF. Here the CDR3 DNA reads TGTGCCACCAGCAGAGAGAGAGGGACTAGCATTCGCAATGAGCAGTTCTTC.

The rearrangement links TRBV7-6 to TRBJ2-1; D ambiguous. The CDR3 sequence is 16 residues long. V shed 5 bases and J shed 4 bases, with 18 bases lying between them. Germline values: CDR1 SGHVS, CDR2 FNYEAQ. The CDR3 bases are TGTGCCAGCAGCCCAGAAGAGCACGACTTGTACAATGAGCAGTTCTTC. As protein: CASSPEEHDLYNEQFF. The full variable domain, in which reference TRBV7-6 and TRBJ2-1 provide the parts outside the CDR3, is GAGVSQSPRYKVTKRGQDVALRCDPISGHVSLYWYRQALGQGPEFLTYFNYEAQQDKSGLPNDRFSAERPEGSISTLTIQRTEQRDSAMYRCASSPEEHDLYNEQFFGPGTRLTVL.

This rearrangement joins TRBV6-1 to TRBJ1-3; perhaps TRBD1 as D (6 bases). Germline V gives CDR1 MNHNS, CDR2 SASEGT. The CDR3 extends over 15 amino acids. V lost 2 bases, J lost 4 bases, and 12 bases lay in between. CDR3 in amino acids: CASSEMWGQGNTIYF. In nucleotides, the CDR3 is TGTGCCAGCAGTGAAATGTGGGGACAAGGAAACACCATATATTTT.

The V call is TRBV5-5, the J call TRBJ2-5; D not certain. The J call is doubtful: the DNA matches TRBJ2-7 better. Germline assignment: CDR1 SGHKS and CDR2 YYEKEE (reference sequence). The CDR3 extends over 14 amino acids. The CDR3 bases are TGTGCCAGCAGCTTCTATGAGAACTCCTACGAGCAGTACTTC. Translated: CASSFYENSYEQYF.

The CDR3 bases are TGTGCCAGCAGTTTATGGGGACTAGCGGGGAAGACCGGGGCCAACGTCCTGACTTTC. This translates into CASSLWGLAGKTGANVLTF. The chain has TRBV27 and TRBJ2-6, with TRBD2 identical over 13 bases. V lost 1 base and J lost 4; bases outside the gene matches: 7. This CDR3 has 19 amino acids. Germline V gene sequence: CDR1 MNHEY, CDR2 SMNVEV (reference sequence).

V and J are TRBV29-1 and TRBJ2-3; 7 bases match TRBD1. This CDR3 region has 14 residues. CDR1 is SQVTM and CDR2 is ANQGSEA in the germline V gene. J lost 2 bases, V lost 4 bases, and 6 bases had no gene match. As DNA, the CDR3 is TGCAGCGTTGCCCGGGACAGAACCACAGATACGCAGTATTTT. Translating it yields CSVARDRTTDTQYF.

V and J are TRBV30 and TRBJ1-6; maybe TRBD1 (5 bases). This CDR3 has 12 residues. Trimming stripped 4 bases from V and 10 bases from J, with 11 bases between. The V gene's germline CDR1 is GTSNPN and CDR2 SVGIG (reference sequence). DNA for the CDR3: TGTGCCTGGAAGGACGGGGGATCACCCCTCCACTTT. Protein: CAWKDGGSPLHF. Variable domain in full (rest from reference TRBV30 and TRBJ1-6): SQTIHQWPATLVQPVGSPLSLECTVEGTSNPNLYWYRQAAGRGLQLLFYSVGIGQISSEVPQNLSASRPQDRQFILSSKKLLLSDSGFYLCAWKDGGSPLHFGNGTRLTVT.

V is TRBV6-5 and J is TRBJ1-3; unclear D gene. CDR1 is MNHEY and CDR2 is SVGAGI in the germline V gene. CDR3 length: 16 residues. V gave up 0 bases and J gave up 0 bases, with 9 bases separating them. The CDR3 region is CASSYSGGNSGNTIYF. The CDR3 DNA reads as TGTGCCAGCAGTTACTCGGGAGGTAACTCTGGAAACACCATATATTTT.